This T cell receptor (beta chain) was identified in a study of cytomegalovirus exposure and HLA in healthy donors. Study-level background: Genotyping of 398 donors showed that around 86% belonged to the Caucasian-associated ancestry cluster. Findings and limits, study-wide: After further analysis at a later stage, 16,951 TCR beta sequences were associated with HLA alleles at 0.05 false discovery rate. The authors later found TCR association rates varying by HLA locus, with DRB1 most and HLA-C fewest.

Primers for the PCR totalled 60 Vbeta and 13 Jbeta. This table comes from immunoSEQ multiplex PCR, and its TCRdb copy is limited to in-frame clones, with some not included. Of more than 95,000 clones listed, approximately 79% are singletons. Comments on this clone: Its target is unknown.

The sample taken for sequencing was PBMCs. This receptor was identified in a man aged 55-75 years in good health and CMV-seropositive.

For the CDR3, the DNA is TGTGCCACCAGCTCCCCCTCGGGACTGCTACTAACCTTC. Amino acid sequence: CATSSPSGLLLTF. The rearrangement links TRBV15 to TRBJ1-2; weak D call: TRBD1 (5 bases). Per germline, CDR1 LNHNV and CDR2 YYDKDF (reference sequence). V lost 5 bases and J lost 14, with 21 bases in between. The CDR3 spans 13 residues.